This TCR beta chain stems from a study of cytomegalovirus exposure and HLA in healthy donors. Notes on this clone: Its target is unknown.

Points from the study as a whole: Another analysis was done later, and it associated roughly 15,000 TCR beta sequences with HLA alleles at 0.05 false discovery rate.

Primers: 60 Vbeta forward and 13 Jbeta reverse. Only in-frame clones appear in the TCRdb table, and some are missing; sequencing was by immunoSEQ multiplex PCR. This table holds over 90,000 clones, about 70% found once. Trimming took off 2 bases at V and 0 bases at J, with 11 bases between the two ends. Germline values: CDR1 MGHDK, CDR2 SYGVNS. CDR3 length equals 15 residues. The source material was PBMCs. The TCR was taken from a female donor in good health and CMV-seropositive. The chain recombines TRBV25-1 with TRBJ2-7; D possibly corresponds to TRBD2 (5 bases). CDR3: CASSEGSGRSYEQYF. CDR3 bases: TGTGCCAGCAGTGAAGGGAGCGGACGCTCCTACGAGCAGTACTTC.